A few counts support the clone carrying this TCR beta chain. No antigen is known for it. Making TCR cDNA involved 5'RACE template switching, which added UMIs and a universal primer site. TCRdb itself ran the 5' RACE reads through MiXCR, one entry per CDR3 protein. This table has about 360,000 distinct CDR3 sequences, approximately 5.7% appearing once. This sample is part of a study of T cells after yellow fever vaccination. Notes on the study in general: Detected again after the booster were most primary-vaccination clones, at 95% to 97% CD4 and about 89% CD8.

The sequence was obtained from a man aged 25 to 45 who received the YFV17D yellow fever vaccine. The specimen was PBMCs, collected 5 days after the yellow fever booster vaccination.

Written as DNA, the CDR3 is TGCAGTGCTCGGACGACTCTAGCGGGGTCCTACAATGAGCAGTTCTTC. Translating gives CSARTTLAGSYNEQFF. This chain connects TRBV20-1 to TRBJ2-1, with TRBD2 matching over 9 bases. This CDR3 contains 16 residues. J lost 1 base, V lost 5 bases, and 9 bases had no gene match. CDR1 is DFQATT and CDR2 is SNEGSKA in the germline V gene (reference sequence).